What follows are 28 T cell receptor beta chains derived from one specimen sequenced in a study of cytomegalovirus exposure and HLA in healthy donors. Use of 60 Vbeta and 13 Jbeta primers characterized the PCR. TCRdb keeps only in-frame clones here, not all; method: immunoSEQ multiplex PCR. The table shows 90,000 to 120,000 clones, with roughly 80% occurring only once. Material: PBMCs. Receptor source: a man younger than 45 in good health and CMV-seronegative.

This chain connects TRBV6-5 to TRBJ2-2; 8 bases agree with TRBD1. CDR1 and CDR2 (germline): MNHEY, SVGAGI. V gave up 1 base and J gave up 0 bases; unmatched junction bases: 1. The CDR3 covers 16 residues. The CDR3 protein is CASSYWTGTNTGELFF. CDR3 in DNA: TGTGCCAGCAGTTACTGGACAGGGACGAACACCGGGGAGCTGTTTTTT.

This chain joins TRBV9 and TRBJ1-2, with unresolved D. This CDR3 spans 13 amino acids. Trimming cost V 3 bases and J 3 bases, with 9 bases left between them. CDR1 and CDR2 (germline): SGDLS, YYNGEE. CDR3 DNA sequence: TGTGCCAGCAGCGGAGGAAAAGACTATGGCTACACCTTC. Amino acids: CASSGGKDYGYTF.

This clone was detected only once. J is TRBJ1-6 and V is TRBV30; a possible D gene is TRBD1 (6 bases). Germline V lookup: CDR1 GTSNPN, CDR2 SVGIG (reference sequence). The germline V and J ends were trimmed by 1 base and 0 bases, with 10 bases remaining between them. The length of the CDR3 is 16 residues. This CDR3 is CAWSAGVSSYNSPLHF. In nucleotides, the CDR3 is TGTGCCTGGAGTGCAGGGGTCAGCTCCTATAATTCACCCCTCCACTTT. Looking up the rest from reference TRBV30 and TRBJ1-6 gives the full variable domain: SQTIHQWPATLVQPVGSPLSLECTVEGTSNPNLYWYRQAAGRGLQLLFYSVGIGQISSEVPQNLSASRPQDRQFILSSKKLLLSDSGFYLCAWSAGVSSYNSPLHFGNGTRLTVT.

The V call is TRBV7-2, the J call TRBJ1-6, with D maybe TRBD1 (5 bases). Trimming cost V 5 bases and J 8 bases, with 13 bases left between them. CDR3 length equals 14 residues. The germline CDR1 and CDR2 sequences are SGHTA and FQGNSA. The CDR3 bases are TGTGCCAGCAGCCCTGGGGGGTCGTATTCACCCCTCCACTTT. Encoded protein: CASSPGGSYSPLHF.

The V and J genes are TRBV10-3 and TRBJ2-7, with 7 bases matching TRBD2. V lost 0 bases, J lost 7 bases, and 9 bases stayed unmatched. The CDR3 loop spans 15 amino acids. CDR1 and CDR2 (germline): ENHRY, SYGVKD. CDR3 region: CAISESKAGSLEQYF. The CDR3 nucleotides read TGTGCCATCAGTGAGTCTAAAGCGGGAAGTCTAGAGCAGTACTTC.

The rearrangement links TRBV7-9 to TRBJ1-2, with 12 bases identical to TRBD1. The germline gives CDR1 SEHNR, CDR2 FQNEAQ (reference sequence). Trimming cost V 7 bases and J 6 bases; bases outside gene matches: 9. The CDR3 length is 15 residues. As DNA, the CDR3 is TGTGCCAGCACCCGGACCGGGACAGGGGGCAATGGCTACACCTTC. Its translation: CASTRTGTGGNGYTF.

This chain connects TRBV2 to TRBJ2-4, with 9 positions matching TRBD1. With V trimmed by 5 bases and J by 6 bases, 8 bases remained unmatched. CDR1 is SNHLY and CDR2 is FYNNEI in the germline V gene. The CDR3 loop spans 15 amino acids. In DNA form, the CDR3 reads TGTGCCAGCAGTCGACCGGGACAGGGATCAAACATTCAGTACTTC. It translates to CASSRPGQGSNIQYF. Filled out from reference TRBV2 and TRBJ2-4, the complete variable domain reads EPEVTQTPSHQVTQMGQEVILRCVPISNHLYFYWYRQILGQKVEFLVSFYNNEISEKSEIFDDQFSVERPDGSNFTLKIRSTKLEDSAMYFCASSRPGQGSNIQYFGAGTRLSVL.

V gene TRBV13 combines with J gene TRBJ2-1, with 9 nucleotides matching TRBD2. V shed 5 bases and J 4 bases; nucleotides not matched to a gene: 9. This CDR3 is 16 amino acids long. Germline assignment: CDR1 PRHDT and CDR2 FYEKMQ (reference sequence). DNA for the CDR3: TGTGCCAGCAGCCTCCGGGGCGGGGGGGTTTACAATGAGCAGTTCTTC. Protein: CASSLRGGGVYNEQFF.

The rearrangement joins TRBV11-2 to TRBJ1-1, with TRBD1 identical over 8 bases. The junction had 10 bases not matched to a gene; V was cut back by 3 bases and J by 4 bases. The CDR3 sequence is 16 residues long. Germline assignment: CDR1 SGHAT and CDR2 FQNNGV. CDR3 residues: CASSFDYRGMSTEAFF. DNA of the CDR3: TGTGCCAGCAGCTTCGATTACAGGGGGATGAGCACTGAAGCTTTCTTT.

This clone was counted once. The chain has TRBV30 and TRBJ1-6; D ambiguous. The CDR3 sequence is 13 residues long. Germline V gene data show CDR1 as GTSNPN and CDR2 as SVGIG (reference sequence). V lost 2 bases, J lost 5 bases, and 7 bases lay in between. The CDR3 bases are TGTGCCTGGAGTTGGAGTCATAATTCACCCCTCCACTTT. This sequence encodes CAWSWSHNSPLHF.

The genes are TRBV19 and TRBJ2-7; D is perhaps TRBD2 (6 bases). This CDR3 region has 15 residues. Germline V gives CDR1 LNHDA, CDR2 SQIVND (reference sequence). Trimming stripped 1 base from V and 2 bases from J, with 12 bases between. The CDR3 DNA is TGTGCCAGTAGTATAGGCGGGACTTACCCCTACGAGCAGTACTTC. Its translation is CASSIGGTYPYEQYF. Variable domain in full (rest from reference TRBV19 and TRBJ2-7): DGGITQSPKYLFRKEGQNVTLSCEQNLNHDAMYWYRQDPGQGLRLIYYSQIVNDFQKGDIAEGYSVSREKKESFPLTVTSAQKNPTAFYLCASSIGGTYPYEQYFGPGTRLTVT.

The chain couples TRBV10-3 to TRBJ2-7; TRBD1 matches 9 bases. V lost 10 bases and J lost 7; bases outside the gene matches: 14. This CDR3 comprises 14 residues. The germline CDR1 and CDR2 sequences are ENHRY and SYGVKD. CDR3 in DNA: TGTGCCACCCAGTGGGACAGGGTCGAATTAGAGCAGTACTTC. Its protein is CATQWDRVELEQYF.

The J gene is TRBJ2-5, the V gene TRBV2; 10 nucleotides agree with TRBD2. The CDR3 is 18 residues long. V lost 2 bases and J lost 1; bases outside the gene matches: 10. Germline assignment: CDR1 SNHLY and CDR2 FYNNEI. CDR3 sequence reads: CASSELAGARHSQETQYF. Here the CDR3 DNA reads TGTGCCAGCAGTGAACTAGCGGGGGCAAGACACTCCCAAGAGACCCAGTACTTC.

The chain has TRBV9 and TRBJ2-7, with TRBD2 identical over 9 bases. Germline V gene sequence: CDR1 SGDLS, CDR2 YYNGEE. The CDR3 length is 15 residues. With V trimmed by 0 bases and J by 1 base, 2 bases remained unmatched. CDR3 protein: CASSVDSGRSYEQYF. Written as DNA, the CDR3 is TGTGCCAGCAGCGTAGACAGCGGGAGGTCCTACGAGCAGTACTTC.

This chain uses TRBV9 with TRBJ2-7; 7 bases align to TRBD2. The CDR3 contains 15 residues. Germline lookup yields CDR1 SGDLS and CDR2 YYNGEE. The V segment lost 2 bases and the J segment 0 bases; nucleotides outside the gene matches: 5. CDR3 bases: TGTGCCAGCAGCGTGGGGCGGGAGCACTCCTACGAGCAGTACTTC. This encodes CASSVGREHSYEQYF.

This chain connects TRBV6-1 to TRBJ1-2; D call uncertain. This CDR3 contains 8 residues. CDR1 and CDR2 from the germline V gene are MNHNS and SASEGT. Deletions cut 8 bases from V and 10 bases from J, with 5 bases between. The CDR3: CASPSYTF. The DNA for the CDR3 is TGTGCCAGCCCCTCCTACACCTTC.

This chain links TRBV7-2 with TRBJ2-2, with D maybe TRBD2 (5 bases). CDR3 size: 16 residues. Between the trimmed V and J ends, which lost 4 bases and 0 bases, there was a span of 12 bases. CDR1 is SGHTA, CDR2 FQGNSA, per germline. CDR3 protein: CASSYGAAANTGELFF. CDR3 nucleotide sequence: TGTGCCAGCAGCTACGGAGCGGCCGCGAACACCGGGGAGCTGTTTTTT. Complete variable domain (other parts from reference TRBV7-2 and TRBJ2-2): GAGVSQSPSNKVTEKGKDVELRCDPISGHTALYWYRQSLGQGLEFLIYFQGNSAPDKSGLPSDRFSAERTGGSVSTLTIQRTQQEDSAVYLCASSYGAAANTGELFFGEGSRLTVL.

This chain joins TRBV6-1 and TRBJ1-5; D ambiguous. The germline CDR1 and CDR2 sequences are MNHNS and SASEGT. The CDR3 consists of 16 residues. V was shortened by 0 bases and J by 7 bases, with 16 bases between the two germline ends. The CDR3 sequence is CASSEAFYTDAQPQHF. The CDR3 nucleotides read TGTGCCAGCAGTGAAGCGTTTTATACAGATGCACAGCCCCAGCATTTT.

The chain joins TRBV18 to TRBJ1-1; 10 nucleotides match TRBD1. In germline, CDR1 is KGHSH, CDR2 LQKENI. The CDR3 extends over 14 amino acids. After removal of 4 bases from V and 4 bases from J, the junction contained 3 bases not matched to a gene. The CDR3 spells CASSLGQGGTEAFF. The DNA of the CDR3 is TGTGCCAGCTCACTAGGACAGGGGGGCACTGAAGCTTTCTTT.

The rearrangement links TRBV28 to TRBJ2-1; 12 bases align to TRBD2. The ends lost 2 bases at V and 5 bases at J; junction bases unmatched: 16. The germline gives CDR1 MDHEN, CDR2 SYDVKM. This CDR3 comprises 20 residues. The CDR3 loop reads CASSLGLAGGSRGSNNEQFF. In DNA, the CDR3 is TGTGCCAGCAGTTTAGGGCTAGCGGGAGGGTCAAGGGGGTCGAACAATGAGCAGTTCTTC.

The chain is built from TRBV5-6 and TRBJ2-3, with D hard to call. The CDR3 totals 12 residues. Germline V gene data show CDR1 as SGHDT and CDR2 as YYEEEE. The V end was cut by 2 bases, the J end by 8 bases, with 9 bases between. This CDR3 reads CASSLSTGTQYF. The DNA of the CDR3 is TGTGCCAGCAGCTTATCGACGGGTACGCAGTATTTT.

The rearrangement uses TRBV5-1 and TRBJ1-1, with no clear D. This CDR3 spans 15 amino acids. V was cut by 4 bases and J by 2 bases, with 15 bases left in between. Germline-derived CDR1 and CDR2 are SGHRS and YFSETQ. The CDR3 bases are TGCGCCAGCAGCGTAAGCACTGCCGATAACACTGAAGCTTTCTTT. Translated: CASSVSTADNTEAFF.

The chain links TRBV29-1 to TRBJ2-7; D remains ambiguous. The germline V gene encodes CDR1 SQVTM and CDR2 ANQGSEA. V shed 1 base and J shed 4 bases, with 11 bases lying between them. This CDR3 comprises 13 residues. DNA for the CDR3: TGCAGCGTTGAAGGCCCAACCGAGTACGAGCAGTACTTC. Amino acid sequence: CSVEGPTEYEQYF.

The chain uses TRBV2 and TRBJ1-1; a weak D match, TRBD1 (6 bases). CDR1 is SNHLY and CDR2 is FYNNEI in the germline V gene. V was clipped by 6 bases and J by 0 bases, with 14 bases between them. The CDR3 spans 15 residues. CDR3 in amino acids: CASRVRGTMNTEAFF. CDR3 nucleotide sequence: TGTGCCAGCAGGGTCAGGGGAACTATGAACACTGAAGCTTTCTTT.

In its sample, this clone was seen a few times. The chain has TRBV6-5 and TRBJ2-3; D is undetermined. This CDR3 is 15 amino acids long. Germline V gives CDR1 MNHEY, CDR2 SVGAGI. Between the trimmed V and J ends, which lost 0 bases and 4 bases, there was a span of 11 bases. CDR3 amino acids: CASSYSGARSDTQYF. CDR3 sequence (DNA): TGTGCCAGCAGTTACTCGGGCGCCCGGTCAGATACGCAGTATTTT.

The chain employs TRBV10-3 and TRBJ2-3; 7 bases are a match to TRBD1. Germline trimming cut 5 bases from V and 3 bases from J; bases unmatched to any gene: 5. The CDR3 is 14 residues long. Germline CDR1 and CDR2: ENHRY and SYGVKD. Here the CDR3 DNA reads TGTGCCATCAGTCAGACAGGGATTACAGATACGCAGTATTTT. Translated: CAISQTGITDTQYF.

The chain recombines TRBV2 with TRBJ2-7, with D possibly TRBD2 on 6 matching bases. The CDR3 is 15 residues long. V was clipped by 4 bases and J by 0 bases, with 13 bases between them. Germline lookup yields CDR1 SNHLY and CDR2 FYNNEI. The CDR3 DNA reads as TGTGCCAGCAGTGCGATGGAGGGGAGCTCCTACGAGCAGTACTTC. It encodes CASSAMEGSSYEQYF. The entire variable domain, with the rest obtained from reference TRBV2 and TRBJ2-7, is as follows: EPEVTQTPSHQVTQMGQEVILRCVPISNHLYFYWYRQILGQKVEFLVSFYNNEISEKSEIFDDQFSVERPDGSNFTLKIRSTKLEDSAMYFCASSAMEGSSYEQYFGPGTRLTVT.

This sequence joins TRBV18 and TRBJ2-1, with 7 bases matching TRBD2. Germline V gene sequence: CDR1 KGHSH, CDR2 LQKENI. The CDR3 is made up of 15 amino acids. V was clipped by 7 bases and J by 5 bases; unmatched bases: 11. DNA of the CDR3: TGTGCCAGCTTCACGAGACGGGGGGAGGACAATGAGCAGTTCTTC. Encoded protein: CASFTRRGEDNEQFF.